This note documents a single T cell receptor beta chain sequence. What it binds is not known. The CDR3 is made up of 15 amino acids. Unmatched junction bases numbered 1, after V lost 1 base and J lost 3 bases. CDR1 is MNHNS and CDR2 is SASEGT in the germline V gene. Generated by immunoSEQ multiplex PCR, the TCRdb table keeps only in-frame clones and is missing some. The profile covers about 5,800 clones, with 81% appearing a single time and 12% taken by the ten largest. The data were obtained in a study of OX40 agonist ivuxolimab in advanced cancers. Looking at the study overall: Participants averaged approximately 61 years of age (range about 23 to 90) and were around 80% male. Three patients got partial responses; one had hepatocellular carcinoma and two had cutaneous melanoma.

The study's findings and limits: Clonal expansion was seen in CD4+ and CD8+ blood T cells by week 6 at 0.1 to 3.0 mg/kg.

The chain is built from TRBV6-1 and TRBJ2-1; 9 nucleotides align to TRBD1. Sequenced material: CD4+ or CD8+ T cells sorted from blood, taken in a trial of the OX40 agonist ivuxolimab. The TCR originated in an adult with an advanced solid tumor such as melanoma, head and neck, liver or kidney cancer. The CDR3 protein is CASSEETGGYNEQFF. In DNA form, the CDR3 reads TGTGCCAGCAGTGAAGAGACAGGGGGCTACAATGAGCAGTTCTTC.